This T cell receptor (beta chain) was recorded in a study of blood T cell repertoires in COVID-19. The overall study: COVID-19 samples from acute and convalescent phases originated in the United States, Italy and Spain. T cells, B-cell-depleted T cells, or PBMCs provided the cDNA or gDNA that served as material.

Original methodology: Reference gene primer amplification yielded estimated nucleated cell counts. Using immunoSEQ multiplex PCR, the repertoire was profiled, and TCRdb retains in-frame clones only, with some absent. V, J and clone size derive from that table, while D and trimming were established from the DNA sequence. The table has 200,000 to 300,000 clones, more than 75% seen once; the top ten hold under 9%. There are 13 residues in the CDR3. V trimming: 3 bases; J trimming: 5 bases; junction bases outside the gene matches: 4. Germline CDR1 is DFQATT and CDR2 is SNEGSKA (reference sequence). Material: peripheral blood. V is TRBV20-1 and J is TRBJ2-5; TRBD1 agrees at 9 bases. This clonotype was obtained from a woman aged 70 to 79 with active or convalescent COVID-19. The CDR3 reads CSASYRGRETQYF. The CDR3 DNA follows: TGCAGTGCTAGTTACAGGGGGCGGGAGACCCAGTACTTC.